The 16 T cell receptor beta chains in this list originate from one sample, sequenced in a study of T cell changes during pregnancy in multiple sclerosis. TCRdb's table, derived via immunoSEQ multiplex PCR, lists solely in-frame clones and lacks some. The sample holds tens of thousands of clones, around 90% seen once. Source: peripheral blood, taken in the third trimester of pregnancy. The receptors come from a female donor with multiple sclerosis, enrolled in a pregnancy study.

The chain recombines TRBV5-4 with TRBJ2-1, with 12 bases lining up with TRBD2. The ends lost 4 bases at V and 7 bases at J; junction bases unmatched: 3. The CDR3 is made up of 14 amino acids. Germline CDR1 SGHNT, CDR2 YYREEE (reference sequence). This CDR3 is CASSPSGGANEQFF. As DNA, the CDR3 is TGTGCCAGCAGCCCTAGCGGGGGGGCGAATGAGCAGTTCTTC.

The V call is TRBV11-2, the J call TRBJ1-1; no definite D call. Trimming pared 2 bases from V and 11 bases from J, leaving 15 bases between. CDR3 size: 13 residues. Germline lookup yields CDR1 SGHAT and CDR2 FQNNGV. DNA of the CDR3: TGTGCCAGCAGCTTAACCCCCGGGTTTTTGGCTTTCTTT. Translating gives CASSLTPGFLAFF.

The V and J genes are TRBV19 and TRBJ1-2; tentative D call: TRBD1 (5 bases). Germline V gene data show CDR1 as LNHDA and CDR2 as SQIVND (reference sequence). The CDR3 spans 11 residues. The V end was cut by 4 bases, the J end by 6 bases, with 6 bases between. CDR3 amino acids: CASSRGHGYTF. The DNA for the CDR3 is TGTGCCAGTAGTAGGGGCCATGGCTACACCTTC.

The chain links TRBV18 to TRBJ1-2; TRBD1 aligns across 12 bases. J was trimmed by 2 bases and V by 6 bases; bases with no gene match: 10. The germline V gene has CDR1 KGHSH and CDR2 LQKENI. The CDR3 sequence is 17 residues long. Written as DNA, the CDR3 is TGTGCCAGCTCGAATGCCGGGACAGGGGGCGACAACTATGGCTACACCTTC. It is translated as CASSNAGTGGDNYGYTF.

The gene calls are TRBV9 and TRBJ2-1; D is undetermined. The CDR3 length is 13 residues. Germline V CDR1 and CDR2: SGDLS, YYNGEE. Between the trimmed V and J ends, which lost 2 bases and 5 bases, there was a span of 8 bases. DNA of the CDR3: TGTGCCAGCAGCGTCAGGTGGAACAATGAGCAGTTCTTC. This translates into CASSVRWNNEQFF.

V usage is TRBV28 and J usage is TRBJ1-5; D gene unclear. Germline assignment: CDR1 MDHEN and CDR2 SYDVKM. There are 16 residues in the CDR3. V was pared by 7 bases and J by 2 bases, with 18 bases between. The CDR3 here is CASIPEGGPRNQPQHF. In DNA, the CDR3 is TGTGCCAGCATACCCGAGGGCGGACCCCGCAATCAGCCCCAGCATTTT.

The gene calls are TRBV10-3 and TRBJ2-1; possible D gene TRBD1, 6 bases. The germline gives CDR1 ENHRY, CDR2 SYGVKD. The length of the CDR3 is 18 residues. The V and J ends lost 3 bases and 9 bases respectively, with 27 bases between them. Here the CDR3 DNA reads TGTGCCATCAGTGACCCACAGGGAACAGGGTCAGCGTACGCTGAGCAGTTCTTC. It encodes CAISDPQGTGSAYAEQFF.

The rearrangement joins TRBV9 to TRBJ1-2; TRBD1 matches 7 bases. Germline assignment: CDR1 SGDLS and CDR2 YYNGEE. Unmatched junction bases numbered 9, after V lost 2 bases and J lost 5 bases. The CDR3 covers 15 residues. The CDR3, as DNA: TGTGCCAGCAGCGTTCGACCGGGACAGCCTTATGGCTACACCTTC. It translates to CASSVRPGQPYGYTF.

The chain couples TRBV4-3 to TRBJ1-2; D perhaps matches TRBD1 (5 bases). The V end lost 0 bases, the J end lost 7 bases, and 18 bases lay between the germline ends. The CDR3 loop spans 16 amino acids. Germline CDR1 reads LGHNA; CDR2 reads YSLEER. CDR3 sequence: CASSQEGTEARGGYTF. CDR3 coding DNA: TGCGCCAGCAGCCAAGAGGGGACTGAGGCACGCGGTGGCTACACCTTC.

The genes are TRBV7-6 and TRBJ2-2; D is undetermined. The CDR3 has 15 residues. Germline V gene lookup returns CDR1 SGHVS and CDR2 FNYEAQ. V dropped 10 bases and J dropped 3 bases, with 18 bases sitting between them. The chain's CDR3 is CATQRRPSDTGELFF. CDR3 nucleotide sequence: TGTGCCACCCAGCGACGCCCCTCCGACACCGGGGAGCTGTTTTTT.

This chain's CDR3 is CASRTGPGETQYF. CDR3 nucleotides: TGTGCCAGTAGGACAGGGCCGGGGGAGACCCAGTACTTC. This sequence joins TRBV6-6 and TRBJ2-5; 8 bases are a match to TRBD1. Germline V CDR1 and CDR2: MNHNY, SVGAGI (reference sequence). The CDR3 has 13 residues. The junction had 8 bases not matched to a gene; V was cut back by 9 bases and J by 5 bases.

The J gene is TRBJ1-1, the V gene TRBV27, with TRBD1 matching 9 bases. The V gene end was trimmed by 6 bases and the J gene end by 11 bases; junction bases not matched to a gene: 7. The germline V gene has CDR1 MNHEY and CDR2 SMNVEV (reference sequence). This CDR3 is 12 amino acids long. CDR3 sequence: CASRPTGGKAFF. The DNA for the CDR3 is TGTGCCAGCAGGCCCACAGGGGGCAAGGCTTTCTTT.

This sequence joins TRBV25-1 and TRBJ1-2; D might be TRBD1 (5 bases). The CDR3 totals 12 residues. Per germline, CDR1 MGHDK and CDR2 SYGVNS. V lost 4 bases to trimming and J lost 8 bases, with 11 bases between them. CDR3 protein: CASSGLGPGYTF. CDR3 DNA sequence: TGTGCCAGCAGTGGTTTGGGGCCGGGCTACACCTTC.

The V and J genes are TRBV4-2 and TRBJ2-7; D is perhaps TRBD1 (6 bases). CDR1 is LGHNA, CDR2 YNFKEQ, per germline. CDR3 length: 16 amino acids. V gave up 4 bases and J gave up 3 bases, with 19 bases separating them. The CDR3, as DNA: TGTGCCAGCAGCCCGGGAAGGGGGTTTGGATTCTACGAGCAGTACTTC. This encodes CASSPGRGFGFYEQYF.

The genes are TRBV4-1 and TRBJ2-7; TRBD1 matches 8 bases. V shed 1 base and J 6 bases; nucleotides not matched to a gene: 8. The CDR3 extends over 15 amino acids. The germline V gene encodes CDR1 MGHRA and CDR2 YSYEKL. CDR3 region: CASSQGPDRAGEQYF. In DNA form, the CDR3 reads TGCGCCAGCAGCCAAGGACCGGACAGGGCCGGCGAGCAGTACTTC.

The gene calls are TRBV6-5 and TRBJ2-7; the D gene is possibly TRBD1 (6 bases). The CDR3 contains 13 residues. Trimming removed 4 bases from V and 2 bases from J, with 9 bases in between. Germline CDR1 reads MNHEY; CDR2 reads SVGAGI. The CDR3 DNA reads TGTGCCAGCAGTTCACAGGGACCCTACGAGCAGTACTTC. It yields the protein CASSSQGPYEQYF.